Shown below are 4 T cell receptor beta chains from a single sample sequenced in a study of CD8 T cells in ankylosing spondylitis. Each CDR3 protein gets one entry after TCRdb re-called the 5' RACE reads with MiXCR. Of 150,000 to 200,000 distinct CDR3 sequences in the sample, about 16% were seen once. The sequenced sample consisted of blood, either unsorted or a sorted T cell fraction (not recorded which). The receptors here all came from a male donor with ankylosing spondylitis or in good health (not recorded which).

This clonotype was seen many times. The rearrangement joins TRBV7-8 to TRBJ2-1; D is perhaps TRBD2 (5 bases). The CDR3 contains 15 residues. CDR1 SGHVS and CDR2 FQNEAQ come from the germline V gene. The germline V and J ends were trimmed by 4 bases and 6 bases, with 16 bases remaining between them. The DNA for the CDR3 is TGTGCCAGCAGCTACGAGGGCTACGAGAGCAATGAGCAGTTCTTC. Amino acid sequence: CASSYEGYESNEQFF.

The CDR3: CASRTGHSGNTIYF. The DNA for the CDR3 is TGTGCCAGCAGGACCGGGCACTCTGGAAACACCATATATTTT. This sequence joins TRBV28 and TRBJ1-3, with D uncertain. The CDR3 extends over 14 amino acids. Deletions cut 6 bases from V and 0 bases from J, with 9 bases between. Germline loops: CDR1 MDHEN, CDR2 SYDVKM.

V gene TRBV10-3 combines with J gene TRBJ2-7; weak D call: TRBD1 (6 bases). CDR1 and CDR2 from the germline V gene are ENHRY and SYGVKD. There are 14 residues in the CDR3. V lost 6 bases, J lost 0 bases, and 12 bases lay in between. In DNA form, the CDR3 reads TGTGCCATCAGCTCGGGACAATTCTCCTACGAGCAGTACTTC. Translating it yields CAISSGQFSYEQYF.

This clonotype was found once. The chain has TRBV28 and TRBJ1-4; the D gene is possibly TRBD1 (5 bases). The V and J ends lost 8 bases and 4 bases respectively, with 17 bases between them. The CDR3 runs 15 residues. The germline gives CDR1 MDHEN, CDR2 SYDVKM. The CDR3, as DNA: TGTGCCAGCTCAAGAGGCGGGGGAGGTAATGAAAAACTGTTTTTT. Its protein is CASSRGGGGNEKLFF.